These T cell receptor beta chains were read from a single sample in a study of OX40 agonist ivuxolimab in advanced cancers. TCRdb keeps only in-frame clones here, not all; method: immunoSEQ multiplex PCR. The sample shows about 70,000 clones, around 80% of them seen only once. Material: CD4+ or CD8+ T cells sorted from blood, obtained in a trial of the OX40 agonist ivuxolimab. These receptors came from an adult with an advanced solid tumor such as melanoma, head and neck, liver or kidney cancer. Each CDR3 is given with its conserved first and last residue. The order of the fields is J gene, clone size, V gene, D gene, CDR3 DNA, CDR3 protein. The D gene is left open where the match is weak. The listing skips clone size in some rows; elsewhere it reads once, few, many or a size class.

>TRBJ2-2|.|TRBV10-3|.
TGTGCCATCAGGTCAGGGACGAACACCGGGGAGCTGTTTTTT
CAIRSGTNTGELFF
>TRBJ2-1|.|TRBV6-5|TRBD1
TGTGCCAGCAGAGGACAGGGAGCAACCTACAATGAGCAGTTCTTC
CASRGQGATYNEQFF
>TRBJ2-5|.|TRBV2|.
TGTGCCAGCAGCCCAGAAGAGACCCAGTACTTC
CASSPEETQYF
>TRBJ2-5|.|TRBV11-2|.
TGTGCCAGCAGCAACCTTATTGGGGGGAAGACCCAGTACTTC
CASSNLIGGKTQYF
>TRBJ2-1|.|TRBV11-3|.
TGTGCCAGCAGCTTAGGGGGAAGCTCCTACAATGAGCAGTTCTTC
CASSLGGSSYNEQFF
>TRBJ2-2|.|TRBV7-3|TRBD2
TGTGCCAGCAGCCCCCTCCCGCTAGCGGGAGGGCCCGGCGGGGAGCTGTTTTTT
CASSPLPLAGGPGGELFF
>TRBJ1-1|.|TRBV11-2|.
TGTGCCAGCAGCTTAGTCTCAGGGAACACTGAAGCTTTCTTT
CASSLVSGNTEAFF
>TRBJ2-7|.|TRBV28|.
TGTGCCAGCAGCGCCGGGGGCGTAAATACTTACGAGCAGTACTTC
CASSAGGVNTYEQYF
>TRBJ1-4|.|TRBV29-1|.
TGCAGCGTTGACGAGGCAGGGGCGGGGAAACTGTTTTTT
CSVDEAGAGKLFF
>TRBJ2-1|.|TRBV18|.
TGTGCCAGCTCACCACCCGGAGGGCCGAGGGGTTCCAATGAGCAGTTCTTC
CASSPPGGPRGSNEQFF
>TRBJ1-4|.|TRBV7-9|.
TGTGCCAGCAGCTTAGGGACGGCTACTAATGAAAAACTGTTTTTT
CASSLGTATNEKLFF
>TRBJ1-5|.|TRBV11-3|TRBD1
TGTGCCAGCAGCTTAGGGACAGGGAGTGGGGCCCAGCATTTT
CASSLGTGSGAQHF
>TRBJ1-5|.|TRBV7-8|.
TGTGCCAGCAGCTTAGTGGTGCGGCTTAGCAATCAGCCCCAGCATTTT
CASSLVVRLSNQPQHF
>TRBJ1-3|few|TRBV28|TRBD1
TGTGCCAGCAGGACAGGGGGCTCTGGAAACACCATATATTTT
CASRTGGSGNTIYF
>TRBJ2-7|once|TRBV5-1|TRBD2
TGCGCCAGCAGCTTAGGGCCCCCGACTAGCGGGGCACCCTACGAGCAGTACTTC
CASSLGPPTSGAPYEQYF
>TRBJ1-1|.|TRBV30|.
TGTGCCTGGAGTGTAGGCTGGGAGACTGAAGCTTTCTTT
CAWSVGWETEAFF
>TRBJ1-4|once|TRBV18|TRBD1
TGTGCCAGCTCACCCCGCAAGAATAACAGGGGAACTAATGAAAAACTGTTTTTT
CASSPRKNNRGTNEKLFF
>TRBJ1-1|medium-sized|TRBV7-2|TRBD1
TGTGCCAGCAGCTCCCAGGGACAGGGGTACACTGAAGCTTTCTTT
CASSSQGQGYTEAFF
>TRBJ2-5|.|TRBV7-2|TRBD1
TGTGCCAGCAGCTTCGAGGGGGCGTCTCGAGAGACCCAGTACTTC
CASSFEGASRETQYF
>TRBJ2-7|.|TRBV5-1|TRBD2
TGCGCCAGCAGCCGGGGGGAGGAATACTACGAGCAGTACTTC
CASSRGEEYYEQYF
>TRBJ2-5|few|TRBV2|TRBD2
TGTGCCAGCAGAACCCACGGACTAGCGGCTGAGACCCAGTACTTC
CASRTHGLAAETQYF
>TRBJ1-2|.|TRBV7-9|.
TGTGCCAGCAGCTTAGAGATACGGGGATTGAACTACACCTTC
CASSLEIRGLNYTF
>TRBJ1-4|.|TRBV16|TRBD1
TGTGCCAGCAGCCAATTCGGGACAGGGACGGGTAATGAAAAACTGTTTTTT
CASSQFGTGTGNEKLFF
>TRBJ2-7|.|TRBV15|.
TGTGCCACCAGCCGGCTCGTGGGGGGAACCTACGAGCAGTACTTC
CATSRLVGGTYEQYF
>TRBJ2-5|.|TRBV4-2|.
TGTGCCAGCAGCCAAGATTGGTGGGAGACCCAGTACTTC
CASSQDWWETQYF
>TRBJ1-1|.|TRBV7-2|.
TGTGCCAGCAGCTTAGTTGGAGTTGCTACGGCATCAGCTTTCTTT
CASSLVGVATASAFF
>TRBJ2-4|.|TRBV19|TRBD1
TGTGCCAGTTCCGACAGGGCCGCCAAAAACATTCAGTACTTC
CASSDRAAKNIQYF
>TRBJ2-3|.|TRBV20-1|.
TGCAGTGCTAGCCAGAAAGATACGCAGTATTTT
CSASQKDTQYF
>TRBJ2-2|.|TRBV6-4|.
TGTGCCAGCAGTGCCTACCCGAACACCGGGGAGCTGTTTTTT
CASSAYPNTGELFF
>TRBJ2-2|.|TRBV29-1|.
TGCAGCGTGCCCAGCCTTGGGAACACCGGGGAGCTGTTTTTT
CSVPSLGNTGELFF
>TRBJ1-5|.|TRBV6-5|.
TGTGCCAGCAGCCTGACAGCGGTTAGCAATCAGCCCCAGCATTTT
CASSLTAVSNQPQHF
>TRBJ1-2|.|TRBV5-1|.
TGCGCCAGCAGCTTGGACAGGGTCCTGAATGGCTACACCTTC
CASSLDRVLNGYTF
>TRBJ2-5|.|TRBV27|.
TGTGCCAGCAGTTTACCCCGGGGGCAGGGAGAGACCCAGTACTTC
CASSLPRGQGETQYF
>TRBJ2-2|.|TRBV5-4|.
TGTGCCAGCAGCCAGTCCACGAAACGGGACACCGGGGAGCTGTTTTTT
CASSQSTKRDTGELFF
>TRBJ2-1|.|TRBV19|TRBD1
TGTGCCAGTAGTCGCTCGACCGGGACAGGGGTCGATGAGCAGTTCTTC
CASSRSTGTGVDEQFF
>TRBJ2-7|.|TRBV5-1|.
TGCGCCAGCAGCTTGGACAGGAGGTCCTACGAGCAGTACTTC
CASSLDRRSYEQYF
>TRBJ1-2|.|TRBV7-6|TRBD1
TGTGCCAGCAGCGCACAACAGGGGATCCGCTATGGCTACACCTTC
CASSAQQGIRYGYTF
>TRBJ1-2|.|TRBV28|.
TGTGCCAGCAGCCTCCCCCGGGGCGGCTATGGCTACACCTTC
CASSLPRGGYGYTF
>TRBJ1-5|once|TRBV7-2|.
TGTGCCAGCAGTCCCGGACTGACGGGGCAGCCCCAGCATTTT
CASSPGLTGQPQHF
>TRBJ1-5|few|TRBV2|.
TGTGCCAGCAGCAGGGACATCAATCAGCCCCAGCATTTT
CASSRDINQPQHF
>TRBJ1-4|.|TRBV30|.
TGTGCCTGGAGTAAGCGGGTTGCAACTAATGAAAAACTGTTTTTT
CAWSKRVATNEKLFF
>TRBJ2-2|.|TRBV6-1|.
TGTGCCAGCCGTAAAGACGGGCTATCGAACACCGGGGAGCTGTTTTTT
CASRKDGLSNTGELFF
>TRBJ1-5|.|TRBV15|.
TGTGCCACCAGCCCTTTGGGGAGGAATCAGCCCCAGCATTTT
CATSPLGRNQPQHF
>TRBJ2-2|.|TRBV5-1|.
TGCGCCAGCAGCTTGGGGCATACGAACACCGGGGAGCTGTTTTTT
CASSLGHTNTGELFF
>TRBJ2-7|.|TRBV6-5|TRBD2
TGTGCCAGCAGTTACGTAGCGGGAGTTTACGAGCAGTACTTC
CASSYVAGVYEQYF
>TRBJ1-1|.|TRBV27|.
TGTGCCAGCAGTTTACTCGGGGGAGATACTGAAGCTTTCTTT
CASSLLGGDTEAFF
>TRBJ2-7|.|TRBV6-5|.
TGTGCCAGCAGCCGCCAGGGAGTGGTCTCCTACGAGCAGTACTTC
CASSRQGVVSYEQYF
>TRBJ1-5|medium-sized|TRBV5-6|.
TGTGCCAGCAGCTTGGGGCAGCTTAGCAATCAGCCCCAGCATTTT
CASSLGQLSNQPQHF
>TRBJ2-1|once|TRBV5-1|.
TGCGCCAGCAGCTTACAGGGAGACTCCTACAATGAGCAGTTCTTC
CASSLQGDSYNEQFF
>TRBJ2-2|.|TRBV6-1|TRBD1
TGTGCCAGCAAAGGGACAGGCAACACCGGGGAGCTGTTTTTT
CASKGTGNTGELFF
>TRBJ1-5|.|TRBV19|TRBD1
TGTGCCACCCTGGACAGGGACAATCAGCCCCAGCATTTT
CATLDRDNQPQHF
>TRBJ2-1|few|TRBV6-1|TRBD2
TGTGCCAGCTGGGGAGGGCCTATTGTGGATGAGCAGTTCTTC
CASWGGPIVDEQFF
>TRBJ2-7|.|TRBV6-6|.
TGTGCCAGCAGTTACACCCCCACGGGACCCTACGAGCAGTACTTC
CASSYTPTGPYEQYF
>TRBJ1-2|few|TRBV25-1|.
TGTGCCAGCAGTTCCCGGACGGCCGGCTACACCTTC
CASSSRTAGYTF
>TRBJ1-2|.|TRBV6-1|TRBD1
TGTGCCAGCAGTGAAGGACAGGGGACTCGTGGCTACACCTTC
CASSEGQGTRGYTF